The TCR beta chain described here comes from a study of blood T cell repertoires in COVID-19. Trimming shortened V by 1 base and J by 5 bases, and 11 bases separated the two germline ends. Looked up from germline, CDR1 is MNHEY and CDR2 is SMNVEV (reference sequence). The CDR3 is 15 residues long. This table comes from immunoSEQ multiplex PCR, and its TCRdb copy is limited to in-frame clones, with some not included. The sample lists roughly 120,000 clones, about nine tenths occurring once. This clonotype was sampled from a man in his sixties with COVID-19, enrolled during active disease. The sample comprised peripheral blood. The chain recombines TRBV27 with TRBJ2-2, with a possible D match to TRBD1 (5 bases). CDR3 sequence: CASSLLPGRTGELFF. In nucleotides, the CDR3 is TGTGCCAGCAGTTTATTACCAGGGCGAACCGGGGAGCTGTTTTTT.